The 11 T cell receptor beta chains in this list originate from one sample, sequenced in a study of synovial regulatory T cells in juvenile arthritis. Assay: immunoSEQ multiplex PCR; the TCRdb copy retains only in-frame clones and omits some. This repertoire includes over 7,500 clones. The sequenced material came from Treg cells from blood. Subset indicated: remaining (HLA-DR-negative) circulating blood Treg cells. These receptors came from a donor younger than 35 with juvenile idiopathic arthritis.

This sequence joins TRBV6-6 and TRBJ2-5. Germline CDR1 reads MNHNY; CDR2 reads SVGAGI (reference sequence). The CDR3 spans 11 residues. Nucleotide data are not available. CDR3: CASSRRETQYF.

This chain uses TRBV7-6 with TRBJ2-7; as DNA is missing, the TRBD2 call by TCRdb cannot be tested. Per the germline V gene, CDR1 is SGHVS and CDR2 is FNYEAQ. This CDR3 comprises 14 residues. There is no recorded DNA. CDR3 protein: CASSLAPSSYEQYF.

The chain has TRBV30 and TRBJ2-7; TCRdb designates TRBD2, a call that cannot be tested without DNA. CDR1 and CDR2 from the germline V gene are GTSNPN and SVGIG (reference sequence). The CDR3 contains 16 residues. No DNA sequence was recorded. The CDR3: CAWSSPGGRRFYEQYF. Based on the CDR3 plus reference TRBV30 and TRBJ2-7, the full variable domain is SQTIHQWPATLVQPVGSPLSLECTVEGTSNPNLYWYRQAAGRGLQLLFYSVGIGQISSEVPQNLSASRPQDRQFILSSKKLLLSDSGFYLCAWSSPGGRRFYEQYFGPGTRLTVT.

The chain links TRBV5-1 to TRBJ1-6; with no DNA, the TCRdb D assignment of TRBD1 cannot be verified. The germline V gene encodes CDR1 SGHRS and CDR2 YFSETQ. The CDR3 is 14 amino acids. DNA was not recorded. This CDR3 is CASSTTGEGSPLHF.

The chain has TRBV7-9 and TRBJ2-5; the TCRdb call, TRBD2, lacks DNA for checking. The germline CDR1 and CDR2 sequences are SEHNR and FQNEAQ (reference sequence). This CDR3 comprises 16 residues. No DNA is recorded. This CDR3 reads CASSLSASGGQETQYF.

The genes are TRBV6-4 and TRBJ2-2; TCRdb lists TRBD1, though no DNA is available to test this call. Germline loops: CDR1 MRHNA, CDR2 SNTAGT. The CDR3 has 16 residues. A DNA sequence was not provided. CDR3 sequence: CASIGQGAVCTGELFF.

V gene TRBV7-2 combines with J gene TRBJ2-7; TCRdb picks TRBD1, but there is no DNA to check that call. The CDR3 totals 12 residues. No nucleotide data were recorded. The germline V gene encodes CDR1 SGHTA and CDR2 FQGNSA. Here the CDR3 reads CASSLQGHEQYF.

This chain joins TRBV7-2 and TRBJ1-5. Looked up from germline, CDR1 is SGHTA and CDR2 is FQGNSA. This CDR3 contains 15 residues. No DNA sequence is on record. The CDR3: CASSLGGPSNQPQHF. The variable domain in full, completed from reference TRBV7-2 and TRBJ1-5, reads GAGVSQSPSNKVTEKGKDVELRCDPISGHTALYWYRQSLGQGLEFLIYFQGNSAPDKSGLPSDRFSAERTGGSVSTLTIQRTQQEDSAVYLCASSLGGPSNQPQHFGDGTRLSIL.

This chain connects TRBV28 to TRBJ1-5; TCRdb's D gene call, TRBD1, goes unchecked for lack of DNA. The germline CDR1 and CDR2 sequences are MDHEN and SYDVKM. This CDR3 has 16 residues. No nucleotide data were recorded. CDR3 region: CASSLPLDNSNQPQHF.

The rearrangement links TRBV2 to TRBJ1-5. This CDR3 spans 14 amino acids. No DNA sequence was recorded. Germline values: CDR1 SNHLY, CDR2 FYNNEI. This chain's CDR3 is CASANAQGSQPQHF.

The J gene is TRBJ2-3, the V gene TRBV11-2. This CDR3 is built from 14 residues. The nucleotide record is missing. Germline lookup yields CDR1 SGHAT and CDR2 FQNNGV. CDR3 sequence: CASSALKHADTQYF.